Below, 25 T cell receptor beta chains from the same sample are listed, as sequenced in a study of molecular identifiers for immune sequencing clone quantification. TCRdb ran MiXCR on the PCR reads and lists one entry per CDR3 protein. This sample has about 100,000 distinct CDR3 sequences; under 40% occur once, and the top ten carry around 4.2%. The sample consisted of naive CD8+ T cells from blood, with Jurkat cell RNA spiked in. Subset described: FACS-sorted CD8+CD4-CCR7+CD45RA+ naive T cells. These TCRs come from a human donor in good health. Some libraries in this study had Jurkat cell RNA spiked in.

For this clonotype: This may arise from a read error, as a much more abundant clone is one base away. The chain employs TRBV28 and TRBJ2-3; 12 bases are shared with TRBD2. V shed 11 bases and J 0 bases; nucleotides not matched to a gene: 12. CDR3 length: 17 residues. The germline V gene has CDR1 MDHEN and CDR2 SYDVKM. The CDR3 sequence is CAAFELAGGPSTDTQYF. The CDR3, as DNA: TGTGCCGCCTTTGAACTAGCGGGAGGACCTAGCACAGATACGCAGTATTTT.

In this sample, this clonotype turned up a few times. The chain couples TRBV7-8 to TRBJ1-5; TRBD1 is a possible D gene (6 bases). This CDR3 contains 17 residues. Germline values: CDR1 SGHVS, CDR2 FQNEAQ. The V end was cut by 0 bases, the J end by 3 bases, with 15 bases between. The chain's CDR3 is CASSLAVGTNLNQPQHF. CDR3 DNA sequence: TGTGCCAGCAGCTTAGCGGTAGGGACAAACCTCAATCAGCCCCAGCATTTT. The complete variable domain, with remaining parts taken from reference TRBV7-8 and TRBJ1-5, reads GAGVSQSPRYKVAKRGQDVALRCDPISGHVSLFWYQQALGQGPEFLTYFQNEAQLDKSGLPSDRFFAERPEGSVSTLKIQRTQQEDSAVYLCASSLAVGTNLNQPQHFGDGTRLSIL.

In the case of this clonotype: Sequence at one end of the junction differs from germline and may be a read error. CDR3 in DNA: TGTGCCAGCAGCAGACAGGGGGGCACAGATACGCTGTATTTT. Encoded protein: CASSRQGGTDTLYF. The chain couples TRBV9 to TRBJ2-3; 9 bases fit TRBD1. This CDR3 has 14 amino acids. The germline V gene has CDR1 SGDLS and CDR2 YYNGEE.

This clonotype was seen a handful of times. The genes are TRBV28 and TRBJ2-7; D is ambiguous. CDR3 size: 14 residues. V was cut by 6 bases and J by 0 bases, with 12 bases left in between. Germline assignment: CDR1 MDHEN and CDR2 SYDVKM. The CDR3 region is CASSPPRSSYEQYF. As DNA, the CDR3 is TGTGCCAGCAGCCCACCCAGGAGCTCCTACGAGCAGTACTTC. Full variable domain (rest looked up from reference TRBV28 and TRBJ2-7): DVKVTQSSRYLVKRTGEKVFLECVQDMDHENMFWYRQDPGLGLRLIYFSYDVKMKEKGDIPEGYSVSREKKERFSLILESASTNQTSMYLCASSPPRSSYEQYFGPGTRLTVT.

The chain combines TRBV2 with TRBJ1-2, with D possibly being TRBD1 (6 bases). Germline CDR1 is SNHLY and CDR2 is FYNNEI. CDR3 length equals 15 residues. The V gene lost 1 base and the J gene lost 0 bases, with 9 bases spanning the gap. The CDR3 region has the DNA TGTGCCAGCAGTGAAGGAACAGGGACTAACTATGGCTACACCTTC. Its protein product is CASSEGTGTNYGYTF.

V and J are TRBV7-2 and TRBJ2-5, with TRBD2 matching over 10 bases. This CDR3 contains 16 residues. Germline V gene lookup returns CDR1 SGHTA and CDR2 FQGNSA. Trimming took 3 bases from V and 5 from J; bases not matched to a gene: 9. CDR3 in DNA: TGTGCCAGCAGCTTTGGTAGCGGGAGGCTGGAGGAGACCCAGTACTTC. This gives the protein CASSFGSGRLEETQYF.

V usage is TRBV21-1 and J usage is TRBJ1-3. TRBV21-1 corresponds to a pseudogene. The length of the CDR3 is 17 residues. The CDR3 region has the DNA TGTGCCAGCAGCAAGCGGGCCAGCATTGTTGGTGGAAACACCATATATTTT. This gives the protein CASSKRASIVGGNTIYF.

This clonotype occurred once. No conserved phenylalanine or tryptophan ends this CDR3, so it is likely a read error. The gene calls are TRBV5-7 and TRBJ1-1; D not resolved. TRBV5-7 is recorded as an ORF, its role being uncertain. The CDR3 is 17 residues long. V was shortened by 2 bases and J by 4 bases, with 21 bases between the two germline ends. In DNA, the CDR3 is TGTGCCAGCAGCTTTAAATCCACGGGGTTTCCCTTCACTGAAGCTTTCTTA. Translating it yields CASSFKSTGFPFTEAFL.

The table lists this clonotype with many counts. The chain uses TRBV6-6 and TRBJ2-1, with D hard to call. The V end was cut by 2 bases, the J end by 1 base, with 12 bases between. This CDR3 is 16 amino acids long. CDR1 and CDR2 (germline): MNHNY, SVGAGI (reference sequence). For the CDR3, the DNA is TGTGCCAGCAGTTACGAGTCTTCACCGTCCTACAATGAGCAGTTCTTC. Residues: CASSYESSPSYNEQFF.

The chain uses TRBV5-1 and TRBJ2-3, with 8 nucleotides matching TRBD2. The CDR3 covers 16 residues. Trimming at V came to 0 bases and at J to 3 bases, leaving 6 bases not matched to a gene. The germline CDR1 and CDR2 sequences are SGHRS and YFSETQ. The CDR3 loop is CASSLDPGGPTDTQYF. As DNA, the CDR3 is TGCGCCAGCAGCTTGGACCCGGGAGGGCCGACAGATACGCAGTATTTT.

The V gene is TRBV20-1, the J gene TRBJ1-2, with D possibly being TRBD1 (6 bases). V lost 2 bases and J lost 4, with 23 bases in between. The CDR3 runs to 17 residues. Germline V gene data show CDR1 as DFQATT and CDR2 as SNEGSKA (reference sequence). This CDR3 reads CSARFAGATRKGYGYTF. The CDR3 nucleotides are TGCAGTGCTAGATTTGCAGGGGCGACTAGAAAAGGCTATGGCTACACCTTC.

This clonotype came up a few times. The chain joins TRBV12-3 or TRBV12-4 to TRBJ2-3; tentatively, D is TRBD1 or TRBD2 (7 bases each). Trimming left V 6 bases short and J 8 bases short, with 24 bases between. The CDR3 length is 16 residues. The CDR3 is CASSPQGGRARGTQYF. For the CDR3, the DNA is TGTGCCAGCAGCCCCCAGGGGGGGCGGGCAAGGGGTACGCAGTATTTT.

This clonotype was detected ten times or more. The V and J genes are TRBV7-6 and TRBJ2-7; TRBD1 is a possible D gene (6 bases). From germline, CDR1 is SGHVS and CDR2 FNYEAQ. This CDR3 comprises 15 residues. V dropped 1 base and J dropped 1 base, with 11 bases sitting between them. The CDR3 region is CASSLGTAESYEQYF. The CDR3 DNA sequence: TGTGCCAGCAGCTTAGGGACAGCAGAATCCTACGAGCAGTACTTC.

CDR3 nucleotide sequence: TGTGCCAGTAGTATAAGCGGGGACTACGAGCAGTACTTC. This encodes CASSISGDYEQYF. The chain combines TRBV19 with TRBJ2-7; 7 bases are a match to TRBD2. The V and J ends lost 2 bases and 3 bases, in that order; junction bases with no gene match: 1. Germline CDR1 reads LNHDA; CDR2 reads SQIVND (reference sequence). The length of the CDR3 is 13 residues.

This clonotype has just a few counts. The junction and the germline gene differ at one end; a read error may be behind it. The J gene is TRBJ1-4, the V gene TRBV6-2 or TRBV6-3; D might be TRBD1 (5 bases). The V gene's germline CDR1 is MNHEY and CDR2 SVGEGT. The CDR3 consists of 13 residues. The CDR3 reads CASRDSWNEKLYF. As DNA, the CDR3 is TGTGCCAGCCGAGACAGTTGGAATGAAAAACTGTATTTT.

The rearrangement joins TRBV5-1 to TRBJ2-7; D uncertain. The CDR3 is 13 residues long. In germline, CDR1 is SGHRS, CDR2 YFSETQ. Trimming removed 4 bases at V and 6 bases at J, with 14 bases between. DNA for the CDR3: TGCGCCAGCAGCGCGAAGGCGACAACCGAGCAGTACTTC. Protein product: CASSAKATTEQYF.

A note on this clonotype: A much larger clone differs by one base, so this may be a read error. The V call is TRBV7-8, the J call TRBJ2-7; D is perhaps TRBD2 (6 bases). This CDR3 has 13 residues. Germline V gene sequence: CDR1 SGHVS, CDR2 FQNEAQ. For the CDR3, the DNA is TGTGCCCGCAGCCAGGGACTCTCCTACGAGCAGTACTTC. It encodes CARSQGLSYEQYF.

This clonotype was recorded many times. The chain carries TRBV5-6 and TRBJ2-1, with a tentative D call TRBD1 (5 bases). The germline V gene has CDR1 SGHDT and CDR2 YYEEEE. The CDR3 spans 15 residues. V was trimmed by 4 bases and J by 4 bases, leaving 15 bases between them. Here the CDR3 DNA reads TGTGCCAGCAGCATAGACAGTTCATTTTACAATGAGCAGTTCTTC. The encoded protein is CASSIDSSFYNEQFF.

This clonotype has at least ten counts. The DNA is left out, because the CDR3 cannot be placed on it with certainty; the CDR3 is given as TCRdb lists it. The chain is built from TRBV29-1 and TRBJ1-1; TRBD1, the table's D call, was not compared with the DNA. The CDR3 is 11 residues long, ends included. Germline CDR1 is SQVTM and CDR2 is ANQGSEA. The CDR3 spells CSVAGGAQPFF.

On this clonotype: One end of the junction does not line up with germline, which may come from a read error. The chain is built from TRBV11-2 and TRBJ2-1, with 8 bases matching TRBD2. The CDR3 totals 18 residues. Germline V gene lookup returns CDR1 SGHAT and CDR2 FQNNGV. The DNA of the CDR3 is TGTGCCAGCAGCTCCCAAGGGGGTAGCGGGATTAGCTACTATGAGCAGTTCTTC. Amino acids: CASSSQGGSGISYYEQFF.

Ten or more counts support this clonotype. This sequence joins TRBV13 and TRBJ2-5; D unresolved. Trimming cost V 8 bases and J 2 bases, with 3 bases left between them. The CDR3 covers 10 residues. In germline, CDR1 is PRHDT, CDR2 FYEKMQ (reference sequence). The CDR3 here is CASGQETQYF. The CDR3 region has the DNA TGTGCCAGCGGACAAGAGACCCAGTACTTC.

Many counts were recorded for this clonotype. CDR3 region: CASSSGPRRTDTQYF. As DNA, the CDR3 is TGTGCCAGCAGCTCCGGGCCTCGGCGGACAGATACGCAGTATTTT. The chain combines TRBV13 with TRBJ2-3, with no clear D. V shed 4 bases and J shed 3 bases, with 14 bases lying between them. CDR3 size: 15 residues. CDR1 is PRHDT, CDR2 FYEKMQ, per germline (reference sequence).

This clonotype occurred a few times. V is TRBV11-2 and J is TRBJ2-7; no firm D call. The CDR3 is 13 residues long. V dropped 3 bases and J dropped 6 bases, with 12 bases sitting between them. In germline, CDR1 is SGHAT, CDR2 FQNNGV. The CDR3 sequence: CASSFENSSEQYF. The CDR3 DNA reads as TGTGCCAGCAGCTTCGAAAATTCAAGCGAGCAGTACTTC.

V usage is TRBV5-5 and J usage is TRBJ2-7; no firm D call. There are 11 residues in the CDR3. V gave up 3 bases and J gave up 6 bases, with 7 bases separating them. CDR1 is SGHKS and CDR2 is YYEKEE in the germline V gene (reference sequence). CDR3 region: CASSWSGEQYF. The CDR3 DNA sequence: TGTGCCAGCAGCTGGTCTGGCGAGCAGTACTTC.

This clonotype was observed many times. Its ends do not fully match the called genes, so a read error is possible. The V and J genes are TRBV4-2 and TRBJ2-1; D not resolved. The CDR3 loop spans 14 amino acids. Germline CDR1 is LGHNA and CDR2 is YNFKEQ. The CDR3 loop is CASSQDRGALRTLF. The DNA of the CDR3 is TGTGCCAGCAGCCAAGATCGAGGCGCCCTGCGCACTCTCTTC.